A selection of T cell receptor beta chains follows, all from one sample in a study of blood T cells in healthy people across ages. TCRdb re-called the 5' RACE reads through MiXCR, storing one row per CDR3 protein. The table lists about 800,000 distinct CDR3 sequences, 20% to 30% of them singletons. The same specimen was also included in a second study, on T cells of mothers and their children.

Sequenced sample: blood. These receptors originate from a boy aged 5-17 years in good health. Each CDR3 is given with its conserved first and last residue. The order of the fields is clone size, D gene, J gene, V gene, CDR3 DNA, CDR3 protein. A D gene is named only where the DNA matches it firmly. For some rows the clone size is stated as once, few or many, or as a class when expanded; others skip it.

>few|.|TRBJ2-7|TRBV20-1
TGCAGTGCTAAAGGGACCGAATCCTACGAGCAGTACTTC
CSAKGTESYEQYF
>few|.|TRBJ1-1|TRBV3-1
TGTGCCAGCAGCCAAAGGGGAGTGAACACTGAAGCTTTCTTT
CASSQRGVNTEAFF
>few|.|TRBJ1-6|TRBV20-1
TGCAGTGCTAGGGCGGGGGCGGGATCACCCCTCCACTTT
CSARAGAGSPLHF
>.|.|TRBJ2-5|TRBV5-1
TGCGCCAGCAGCTTGTATTTTAGCGGACCACAAGAGACCCAGTACTTC
CASSLYFSGPQETQYF
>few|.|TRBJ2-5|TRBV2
TGTGCCAGCAGTGACGAGGGGCTTGGCTTGGCCCAGTACTTC
CASSDEGLGLAQYF
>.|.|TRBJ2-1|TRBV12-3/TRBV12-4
TGTGCCAGCAGTTTGGGGAGTTCGACGGGGAATGAGCAGTTCTTC
CASSLGSSTGNEQFF
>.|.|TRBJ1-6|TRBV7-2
TGTGCCAGCAGTCAGCCGGGGAGCTCCTATAATTCACCCCTCCACTTT
CASSQPGSSYNSPLHF
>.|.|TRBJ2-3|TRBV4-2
TGTGCCAGCAGCCAGAGCCCGAATAGAGGGGGTGGGGATACGCAGTATTTT
CASSQSPNRGGGDTQYF
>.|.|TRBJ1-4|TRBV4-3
TGCGCCAGCAGCCAAGAAGGAGGGGCGCGGATCCAACGGGGGAAGAATGAAAAACTGTTTTTT
CASSQEGGARIQRGKNEKLFF
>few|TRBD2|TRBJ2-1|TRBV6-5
TGTGCCAGCAGTTACTCATTCTTAAGGCGGCTAGCGGATTACAATGAGCAGTTCTTC
CASSYSFLRRLADYNEQFF
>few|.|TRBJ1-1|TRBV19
TGTGCCAGTAGATCGTCCTTGGGCACTGAAGCTTTCTTT
CASRSSLGTEAFF
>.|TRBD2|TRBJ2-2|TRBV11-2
TGTGCCAGCAGCGACCGGGGACTAGCGCGAGAGGCCGGGGAGCTGTTTTTT
CASSDRGLAREAGELFF
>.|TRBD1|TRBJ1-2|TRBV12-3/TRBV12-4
TGTGCCAGCACCCCGACAGGGGGCGACTATGGCTACACCTTC
CASTPTGGDYGYTF